These 4 T cell receptor beta chains came from one sample sequenced in a study of blood T cell repertoires in COVID-19. Sequencing was performed with immunoSEQ multiplex PCR; in TCRdb, only in-frame clones are kept and a portion is missing. In the table there are about 39,000 clones, around 87% of which are singletons. The sample comprised peripheral blood. These TCRs come from a man between 45 and 60 years old with active or convalescent COVID-19.

The J gene is TRBJ2-1, the V gene TRBV28; maybe TRBD2 (6 bases). Trimming stripped 4 bases from V and 6 bases from J, with 13 bases between. The CDR3 loop spans 14 amino acids. CDR1 and CDR2 (germline): MDHEN, SYDVKM. The CDR3 nucleotides are TGTGCCAGCAGTTCGTCGAATAGCGGCAATGAGCAGTTCTTC. This translates into CASSSSNSGNEQFF.

The CDR3 DNA follows: TGTGCCAGCAGCACGGACAGTATGAACACTGAAGCTTTCTTT. This codes for CASSTDSMNTEAFF. The V gene is TRBV9, the J gene TRBJ1-1, with a tentative D call TRBD1 (6 bases). There are 14 residues in the CDR3. From germline, CDR1 is SGDLS and CDR2 YYNGEE. With 4 bases removed from V and 0 bases from J, the gap between germline ends came to 10 bases.

The V gene is TRBV7-6, the J gene TRBJ2-3; TRBD2 might be the D (6 bases). Trimming took off 5 bases at V and 5 bases at J, with 23 bases between the two ends. CDR1 is SGHVS and CDR2 is FNYEAQ in the germline V gene. This CDR3 has 17 amino acids. CDR3 DNA sequence: TGTGCCAGCAGCGCCACCGGCGCAGCGGGTGCGTTAGATACGCAGTATTTT. As protein: CASSATGAAGALDTQYF.

Only a few counts were recorded for this clone. CDR3 sequence: CASSKTTVKNNEQFF. The CDR3 coding sequence is TGTGCCAGCAGCAAGACTACCGTGAAAAACAATGAGCAGTTCTTC. The chain combines TRBV2 with TRBJ2-1; possible D gene TRBD2, 5 bases. Germline CDR1 and CDR2: SNHLY and FYNNEI. This CDR3 contains 15 residues. The V gene lost 6 bases and the J gene lost 5 bases, with 17 bases spanning the gap.